Following are 25 T cell receptor beta chains from one sample sequenced in a study of CD8+ T cells in alopecia areata. After isolation, RNA underwent reverse transcription to generate cDNA as the sequencing template. TCRdb's table, derived via immunoSEQ multiplex PCR, lists solely in-frame clones and lacks some. The table has roughly 200,000 clones, over 55% seen once. This sample comprised CD4+ T cells sorted from blood, obtained at week 0. The receptor set was obtained from a human donor with alopecia areata.

The gene calls are TRBV29-1 and TRBJ1-5; 8 bases are shared with TRBD1. Germline CDR1 and CDR2: SQVTM and ANQGSEA. V shed 6 bases and J 5 bases; nucleotides not matched to a gene: 12. This CDR3 contains 15 residues. The CDR3 protein is CSVVIGGTGHQPQHF. CDR3 coding DNA: TGCAGCGTGGTCATTGGTGGGACAGGCCATCAGCCCCAGCATTTT.

This clone was picked up a small number of times. In DNA form, the CDR3 reads TGTGCCAGCACAAGGGGGGTAGGTGGCACAGATACGCAGTATTTT. Its translation is CASTRGVGGTDTQYF. V is TRBV6-1 and J is TRBJ2-3; perhaps D is TRBD1 or TRBD2 (6 bases each). The CDR3 runs to 15 residues. V was pared by 7 bases and J by 1 base, with 15 bases between. CDR1 is MNHNS, CDR2 SASEGT, per germline.

The V call is TRBV2, the J call TRBJ2-3; TRBD2 matches 9 bases. Per germline, CDR1 SNHLY and CDR2 FYNNEI. The CDR3 runs to 14 residues. Losses at the gene ends were 8 bases for V and 2 bases for J; bases not matched to a gene: 5. The CDR3 nucleotides read TGTGCCAGCCGAGCTAGCGGGGACACAGATACGCAGTATTTT. It specifies CASRASGDTDTQYF.

CDR3 in DNA: TGTGCCATCCAACAGGGGAGCTATGGCTACACCTTC. Amino acid sequence: CAIQQGSYGYTF. The chain couples TRBV30 to TRBJ1-2; 7 bases line up with TRBD1. Germline CDR1 is GTSNPN and CDR2 is SVGIG (reference sequence). Trimming cost V 8 bases and J 4 bases; bases outside gene matches: 7. The CDR3 loop spans 12 amino acids.

The rearrangement links TRBV11-2 to TRBJ1-2, with a weak D call TRBD1 (6 bases). This CDR3 contains 12 residues. The V end lost 5 bases, the J end lost 7 bases, and 11 bases lay between the germline ends. Germline V gene lookup returns CDR1 SGHAT and CDR2 FQNNGV. The CDR3 bases are TGTGCCAGCAGCGAGGGACAAGTTGGCTACACCTTC. Amino acids: CASSEGQVGYTF.

V usage is TRBV25-1 and J usage is TRBJ2-7; no definite D call. Per germline, CDR1 MGHDK and CDR2 SYGVNS. V was trimmed by 8 bases and J by 2 bases, leaving 10 bases between them. This CDR3 region has 12 residues. CDR3 amino acids: CASSSSTYEQYF. The CDR3 DNA is TGTGCCAGCTCCAGTTCCACCTACGAGCAGTACTTC.

The chain couples TRBV2 to TRBJ1-2, with D perhaps TRBD1 (6 bases). Germline V lookup: CDR1 SNHLY, CDR2 FYNNEI. Trimming stripped 5 bases from V and 8 bases from J, with 15 bases between. The CDR3 length is 13 residues. The CDR3 reads CASSKGSGEGYTF. DNA for the CDR3: TGTGCCAGCAGTAAAGGGTCAGGGGAGGGCTACACCTTC.

The rearrangement uses TRBV9 and TRBJ1-1; 8 bases line up with TRBD1. The germline V gene has CDR1 SGDLS and CDR2 YYNGEE. The J segment lost 3 bases and the V segment lost 0 bases, leaving 4 bases of the junction unmatched. The CDR3 has 15 amino acids. The CDR3 loop reads CASSVEADRDTEAFF. CDR3 nucleotides: TGTGCCAGCAGCGTAGAGGCGGACAGGGACACTGAAGCTTTCTTT.

The chain carries TRBV7-3 and TRBJ1-6, with D possibly being TRBD1 (6 bases). This CDR3 spans 13 amino acids. Germline CDR1 SGHTA, CDR2 FQGTGA. The V end was cut by 7 bases, the J end by 10 bases, with 14 bases between. The CDR3, as DNA: TGTGCCAGCATACAGGGAAAGCGATCACCCCTCCACTTT. Amino acid sequence: CASIQGKRSPLHF.

The V gene is TRBV15, the J gene TRBJ1-4; maybe TRBD1 (5 bases). CDR3 length equals 16 residues. V was clipped by 3 bases and J by 4 bases, with 15 bases between them. Germline CDR1 reads LNHNV; CDR2 reads YYDKDF (reference sequence). The CDR3 reads CATSSTRGRYNEKLFF. The CDR3 region has the DNA TGTGCCACCAGCAGTACAAGGGGACGCTATAATGAAAAACTGTTTTTT.

This clone was seen more than once but under ten times. The chain is built from TRBV15 and TRBJ2-7, with 7 bases that match TRBD1. V trimming: 5 bases; J trimming: 10 bases; junction bases outside the gene matches: 14. The germline gives CDR1 LNHNV, CDR2 YYDKDF (reference sequence). The CDR3 extends over 14 amino acids. The CDR3 loop is CATSPRAGTEHQYF. CDR3 DNA sequence: TGTGCCACCAGCCCACGGGCCGGGACAGAACATCAGTACTTC.

The chain carries TRBV2 and TRBJ1-5; a possible D gene is TRBD1 (5 bases). With 4 bases removed from V and 0 bases from J, the gap between germline ends came to 10 bases. The CDR3 covers 15 residues. In germline, CDR1 is SNHLY, CDR2 FYNNEI. The CDR3 sequence: CASSVTVDSNQPQHF. CDR3 bases: TGTGCCAGCAGTGTGACAGTAGATAGCAATCAGCCCCAGCATTTT.

The chain links TRBV2 to TRBJ2-7, with D hard to call. The CDR3 sequence is 11 residues long. Germline V gene sequence: CDR1 SNHLY, CDR2 FYNNEI. The V gene lost 4 bases and the J gene lost 2 bases, with 3 bases spanning the gap. This CDR3 reads CASSAPYEQYF. In DNA, the CDR3 is TGTGCCAGCAGTGCACCCTACGAGCAGTACTTC.

The V gene is TRBV5-6, the J gene TRBJ2-3; D is unresolved. V lost 1 base and J lost 0, with 9 bases in between. This CDR3 comprises 15 residues. Germline V gene sequence: CDR1 SGHDT, CDR2 YYEEEE. The CDR3 here is CASSLSPRSTDTQYF. CDR3 DNA sequence: TGTGCCAGCAGCTTGAGCCCGCGGAGCACAGATACGCAGTATTTT.

The gene calls are TRBV30 and TRBJ1-2; D remains ambiguous. Germline CDR1 GTSNPN, CDR2 SVGIG (reference sequence). The CDR3 contains 14 residues. Trimming cost V 1 base and J 3 bases, with 12 bases left between them. The CDR3: CAWSDLPGDYGYTF. The CDR3 bases are TGTGCCTGGAGTGATCTTCCAGGAGACTATGGCTACACCTTC.

The V gene is TRBV7-2, the J gene TRBJ2-5; D not resolved. Trimming took off 1 base at V and 7 bases at J, with 7 bases between the two ends. CDR3 length equals 12 residues. Germline V gene sequence: CDR1 SGHTA, CDR2 FQGNSA. The CDR3 is CASSLVSWTQYF. The CDR3 DNA follows: TGTGCCAGCAGCTTAGTGTCGTGGACCCAGTACTTC.

The rearrangement uses TRBV19 and TRBJ1-1; D is unclear. The V gene's germline CDR1 is LNHDA and CDR2 SQIVND (reference sequence). Trimming took 4 bases from V and 0 from J, leaving 9 bases between them. The CDR3 runs to 14 residues. The DNA for the CDR3 is TGTGCCAGTAGTACTGTCGAGATGAACACTGAAGCTTTCTTT. Amino acid sequence: CASSTVEMNTEAFF.

The V and J genes are TRBV7-2 and TRBJ1-2; D ambiguous. The CDR3 contains 13 residues. The V and J ends lost 5 bases and 8 bases respectively, with 15 bases between them. Germline V lookup: CDR1 SGHTA, CDR2 FQGNSA. The CDR3, as DNA: TGTGCCAGCAGCCCTACGACGGGAGCAGGCTACACCTTC. It is translated as CASSPTTGAGYTF.

This rearrangement joins TRBV27 to TRBJ2-6; either TRBD1 or TRBD2 may fit D (5 bases each). Trimming shortened V by 5 bases and J by 4 bases, and 21 bases separated the two germline ends. The V gene's germline CDR1 is MNHEY and CDR2 SMNVEV (reference sequence). This CDR3 is 18 amino acids long. CDR3 coding DNA: TGTGCCAGCAGTCGTGGTCTCCACCGGGACCCCGGGGCCAACGTCCTGACTTTC. This gives the protein CASSRGLHRDPGANVLTF.

This clone was seen more than once but under ten times. The rearrangement joins TRBV19 to TRBJ1-2, with TRBD1 as a possible D gene (5 bases). Trimming took off 5 bases at V and 0 bases at J, with 16 bases between the two ends. Per germline, CDR1 LNHDA and CDR2 SQIVND (reference sequence). This CDR3 comprises 16 residues. CDR3 residues: CASSSPTGLANYGYTF. The CDR3 region has the DNA TGTGCCAGTAGTTCGCCTACAGGACTAGCTAACTATGGCTACACCTTC.

This chain uses TRBV18 with TRBJ2-3, with D possibly called TRBD1 or TRBD2 (5 bases each). CDR3 length equals 16 residues. The germline V and J ends were trimmed by 3 bases and 0 bases, with 13 bases remaining between them. Germline assignment: CDR1 KGHSH and CDR2 LQKENI. The CDR3 coding sequence is TGTGCCAGCTCACCTCCAACGGGGCCTAGCACAGATACGCAGTATTTT. It yields the protein CASSPPTGPSTDTQYF.

As concerns this clone: This sample includes further DNA sequences coding for the same CDR3. V is TRBV9 and J is TRBJ1-1; possible D gene TRBD1, 5 bases. This CDR3 region has 14 residues. Germline-derived CDR1 and CDR2 are SGDLS and YYNGEE. Trimming stripped 3 bases from V and 5 bases from J, with 14 bases between. The CDR3 sequence is CASSAQGGGTEAFF. CDR3 sequence (DNA): TGTGCCAGCAGCGCGCAGGGTGGAGGGACTGAAGCTTTCTTT.

This clone was counted only a few times. V usage is TRBV2 and J usage is TRBJ2-3; D gene unclear. Germline V lookup: CDR1 SNHLY, CDR2 FYNNEI. This CDR3 has 14 residues. Trimming pared 5 bases from V and 0 bases from J, leaving 9 bases between. The CDR3 coding sequence is TGTGCCAGCAGTCGTCGAGACAGCACAGATACGCAGTATTTT. Amino acids: CASSRRDSTDTQYF.

The table lists this clone with a few counts. The chain links TRBV4-3 to TRBJ2-7; either TRBD1 or TRBD2 may supply D (5 bases each). CDR3 length equals 12 residues. The V gene lost 0 bases and the J gene lost 10 bases, with 10 bases spanning the gap. Germline CDR1 and CDR2: LGHNA and YSLEER. CDR3 protein: CASSQEGTTQYF. The CDR3 coding sequence is TGCGCCAGCAGCCAAGAGGGGACCACACAGTACTTC.

V gene TRBV29-1 combines with J gene TRBJ2-7, with D perhaps TRBD2 (5 bases). Per the germline V gene, CDR1 is SQVTM and CDR2 is ANQGSEA. Trimming cost V 4 bases and J 2 bases, with 18 bases left between them. This CDR3 region has 15 residues. CDR3 DNA: TGCAGCGTTGGGGAGAGGATAGGGCCTACCTACGAGCAGTACTTC. Protein product: CSVGERIGPTYEQYF.